Below, 26 T cell receptor beta chains from the same sample are listed, as sequenced in a study of PD-1 blockade in classical Hodgkin lymphoma. Relapse was seen in all patients after autologous stem cell transplantation, and brentuximab vedotin exposure was variable. TCRdb keeps only in-frame clones here, not all; method: immunoSEQ multiplex PCR. In the table there are some 39,000 clones, roughly 86% of which are singletons. This specimen consisted of peripheral blood mononuclear cells (PBMCs), obtained at baseline. All receptors derive from a human donor with classical Hodgkin lymphoma.

The rearrangement joins TRBV7-9 to TRBJ2-7; D is unclear. Germline V gene sequence: CDR1 SEHNR, CDR2 FQNEAQ (reference sequence). V dropped 5 bases and J dropped 2 bases, with 13 bases sitting between them. CDR3 size: 14 residues. The CDR3 protein is CASSPTGRTYEQYF. The CDR3 bases are TGTGCCAGCAGCCCTACCGGACGCACCTACGAGCAGTACTTC.

V usage is TRBV13 and J usage is TRBJ2-1; D not resolved. The CDR3 totals 15 residues. V lost 2 bases, J lost 3 bases, and 11 bases lay in between. CDR1 PRHDT and CDR2 FYEKMQ come from the germline V gene (reference sequence). DNA for the CDR3: TGTGCCAGCAGCTTACGGCAGCCCCTCTACAATGAGCAGTTCTTC. It encodes CASSLRQPLYNEQFF.

This chain's CDR3 is CASRPGILDEQFF. In DNA form, the CDR3 reads TGTGCCAGCAGGCCAGGGATTCTCGATGAGCAGTTCTTC. V is TRBV28 and J is TRBJ2-1; D possibly corresponds to TRBD1 (5 bases). V lost 6 bases to trimming and J lost 8 bases, with 14 bases between them. The CDR3 runs 13 residues. The germline V gene encodes CDR1 MDHEN and CDR2 SYDVKM.

V gene TRBV19 combines with J gene TRBJ2-7, with D unclear. Trimming removed 2 bases at V and 1 base at J, with 15 bases between. CDR3 length: 16 residues. The germline V gene has CDR1 LNHDA and CDR2 SQIVND (reference sequence). CDR3 DNA: TGTGCCAGTAGTATACCCGGTGGAGTGAGATCCTACGAGCAGTACTTC. Its translation is CASSIPGGVRSYEQYF.

The J gene is TRBJ2-7, the V gene TRBV9, with D tentatively TRBD2 (5 bases). Germline CDR1 and CDR2: SGDLS and YYNGEE. The CDR3 totals 14 residues. The V end lost 1 base, the J end lost 0 bases, and 8 bases lay between the germline ends. The CDR3 loop reads CASSVLAGSYEQYF. The CDR3 nucleotides are TGTGCCAGCAGCGTACTGGCGGGCTCCTACGAGCAGTACTTC.

CDR3 amino acids: CASSYGGEQFF. In nucleotides, the CDR3 is TGTGCCAGCAGTTACGGCGGTGAGCAGTTCTTC. The chain employs TRBV6-5 and TRBJ2-1; D gene uncertain. The length of the CDR3 is 11 residues. Trimming left V 2 bases short and J 9 bases short, with 5 bases between. Germline CDR1 reads MNHEY; CDR2 reads SVGAGI.

This chain connects TRBV5-6 to TRBJ2-2; either TRBD1 or TRBD2 may supply D (6 bases each). Germline CDR1 SGHDT, CDR2 YYEEEE. The CDR3 length is 17 residues. Deletions cut 0 bases from V and 1 base from J, with 13 bases between. The CDR3 sequence is CASSLAVEGGNTGELFF. CDR3 DNA sequence: TGTGCCAGCAGCTTGGCGGTTGAGGGGGGGAACACCGGGGAGCTGTTTTTT.

Only one count was recorded for this clone. The rearrangement uses TRBV29-1 and TRBJ1-4, with 10 bases lining up with TRBD1. The J segment lost 8 bases and the V segment lost 6 bases, leaving 6 bases of the junction unmatched. CDR1 and CDR2 (germline): SQVTM, ANQGSEA. The CDR3 is 13 residues long. The CDR3 bases are TGCAGCGTGACAGGGGGCGGAGGGGAAAAACTGTTTTTT. This sequence encodes CSVTGGGGEKLFF.

The V gene is TRBV5-1, the J gene TRBJ2-5; 7 nucleotides match TRBD1. Germline lookup yields CDR1 SGHRS and CDR2 YFSETQ. CDR3 length equals 16 residues. The junction had 13 bases not matched to a gene; V was cut back by 3 bases and J by 5 bases. The CDR3 is CASSSRSTGLKETQYF. The CDR3 DNA sequence: TGCGCCAGCAGCTCCCGGTCGACAGGGCTTAAGGAGACCCAGTACTTC. The entire variable domain, with the rest obtained from reference TRBV5-1 and TRBJ2-5, is as follows: KAGVTQTPRYLIKTRGQQVTLSCSPISGHRSVSWYQQTPGQGLQFLFEYFSETQRNKGNFPGRFSGRQFSNSRSEMNVSTLELGDSALYLCASSSRSTGLKETQYFGPGTRLLVL.

This clone was seen once. V usage is TRBV6-1 and J usage is TRBJ2-7; either TRBD1 or TRBD2 may fit D (7 bases each). The CDR3 runs to 16 residues. The germline V gene has CDR1 MNHNS and CDR2 SASEGT. V lost 2 bases to trimming and J lost 2 bases, with 16 bases between them. CDR3 nucleotides: TGTGCCAGCAGTGAAAGGGGGGGGGACAGTCCCTACGAGCAGTACTTC. Its translation: CASSERGGDSPYEQYF.

The rearrangement joins TRBV7-8 to TRBJ2-3; 9 bases map to TRBD2. Germline CDR1 is SGHVS and CDR2 is FQNEAQ. This CDR3 is 15 amino acids long. Trimming at V came to 5 bases and at J to 2 bases, leaving 5 bases not matched to a gene. The CDR3 loop is CASSPWTSVTDTQYF. For the CDR3, the DNA is TGTGCCAGCAGCCCCTGGACTAGCGTCACAGATACGCAGTATTTT.

The chain joins TRBV14 to TRBJ1-1; D possibly corresponds to TRBD1 (5 bases). This CDR3 region has 18 residues. CDR1 and CDR2 (germline): SGHDN, FVKESK. V was pared by 3 bases and J by 4 bases, with 24 bases between. CDR3 sequence reads: CASSHGPSRQSEFTEAFF. The CDR3 coding sequence is TGTGCCAGCAGCCACGGGCCAAGCCGACAGAGTGAGTTCACTGAAGCTTTCTTT.

The genes are TRBV7-9 and TRBJ1-1; TRBD1 agrees at 8 bases. This CDR3 comprises 15 residues. After removal of 1 base from V and 0 bases from J, the junction contained 1 base not matched to a gene. CDR1 SEHNR and CDR2 FQNEAQ come from the germline V gene (reference sequence). The CDR3 protein is CASSLGTGMNTEAFF. The CDR3 DNA reads as TGTGCCAGCAGCTTAGGGACAGGGATGAACACTGAAGCTTTCTTT.

The chain has TRBV4-1 and TRBJ2-1, with no clear D. This CDR3 comprises 14 residues. V shed 2 bases and J shed 3 bases, with 8 bases lying between them. Germline-derived CDR1 and CDR2 are MGHRA and YSYEKL. This CDR3 reads CASSQQVGYNEQFF. Written as DNA, the CDR3 is TGCGCCAGCAGCCAACAAGTTGGCTACAATGAGCAGTTCTTC.

CDR3 protein: CASSFEAGGRKTQYF. The CDR3, as DNA: TGTGCCAGCAGCTTTGAGGCGGGGGGGCGAAAGACCCAGTACTTC. V usage is TRBV5-6 and J usage is TRBJ2-5; 9 bases are shared with TRBD2. Germline loops: CDR1 SGHDT, CDR2 YYEEEE. With 2 bases clipped from V and 6 bases from J, the junction kept 8 bases outside the gene matches. The length of the CDR3 is 15 residues.

The V and J genes are TRBV6-5 and TRBJ1-5, with 8 bases matching TRBD1. The CDR3 has 15 amino acids. V shed 4 bases, J shed 2 bases, and the junction held 4 bases outside the gene matches. Per germline, CDR1 MNHEY and CDR2 SVGAGI. CDR3 sequence reads: CASSSLTGGNQPQHF. The CDR3 bases are TGTGCCAGCAGTTCCCTGACAGGGGGCAATCAGCCCCAGCATTTT.

This clone was observed once. The V gene is TRBV7-2, the J gene TRBJ2-1; D may be TRBD2 (6 bases). This CDR3 comprises 14 residues. V was cut by 2 bases and J by 7 bases, with 12 bases left in between. CDR1 SGHTA and CDR2 FQGNSA come from the germline V gene. The CDR3 region has the DNA TGTGCCAGCAGCTTAAACGGGGGTCAGAATGAGCAGTTCTTC. It translates to CASSLNGGQNEQFF.

The chain carries TRBV5-1 and TRBJ1-1, with D possibly being TRBD1 (6 bases). Germline CDR1 is SGHRS and CDR2 is YFSETQ. This CDR3 spans 15 amino acids. V lost 0 bases and J 3 bases, leaving 12 bases between the germline ends. The CDR3 loop reads CASSLVSGADTEAFF. The CDR3 nucleotides read TGCGCCAGCAGCTTGGTATCAGGGGCTGACACTGAAGCTTTCTTT.

V and J are TRBV5-1 and TRBJ2-2, with D possibly matching TRBD2 (6 bases). Germline lookup yields CDR1 SGHRS and CDR2 YFSETQ. Trimming took off 4 bases at V and 3 bases at J, with 13 bases between the two ends. The CDR3 spans 15 residues. The CDR3 DNA is TGCGCCAGCAGCACCGCGGGACTTGACACCGGGGAGCTGTTTTTT. It translates to CASSTAGLDTGELFF.

The rearrangement uses TRBV19 and TRBJ2-1; 11 positions agree with TRBD2. Per the germline V gene, CDR1 is LNHDA and CDR2 is SQIVND (reference sequence). This CDR3 spans 14 amino acids. Trimming cost V 6 bases and J 8 bases; bases outside gene matches: 6. The CDR3 DNA reads as TGTGCCAGTAGACTAGCGGGGGATATGGATGAGCAGTTCTTC. Translated: CASRLAGDMDEQFF.

The chain joins TRBV7-9 to TRBJ2-7; TRBD1 matches at 10 bases. This CDR3 is 14 amino acids long. With V trimmed by 5 bases and J by 3 bases, 4 bases remained unmatched. CDR1 is SEHNR, CDR2 FQNEAQ, per germline (reference sequence). The CDR3 DNA is TGTGCCAGCAGCGCGGGACAGGGGTACTACGAGCAGTACTTC. It translates to CASSAGQGYYEQYF.

The CDR3 sequence is CSAGAPGGVNEKLFF. The CDR3 bases are TGCAGCGCGGGGGCCCCAGGGGGCGTCAATGAAAAACTGTTTTTT. The chain uses TRBV29-1 and TRBJ1-4, with 8 bases fitting TRBD1. The junction had 12 bases not matched to a gene; V was cut back by 7 bases and J by 5 bases. Germline-derived CDR1 and CDR2 are SQVTM and ANQGSEA. The CDR3 extends over 15 amino acids.

The chain recombines TRBV5-1 with TRBJ2-5; 12 bases are a match to TRBD1. The CDR3 totals 16 residues. Germline CDR1 SGHRS, CDR2 YFSETQ. With V trimmed by 0 bases and J by 4 bases, 4 bases remained unmatched. CDR3 DNA sequence: TGCGCCAGCAGCTTGGGGGACAGGGGGCGAGGAGAGACCCAGTACTTC. Its translation: CASSLGDRGRGETQYF.

V and J are TRBV9 and TRBJ2-3, with 10 positions matching TRBD2. The V gene end was trimmed by 4 bases and the J gene end by 1 base; junction bases not matched to a gene: 9. CDR1 and CDR2 (germline): SGDLS, YYNGEE. This CDR3 spans 17 amino acids. CDR3 protein: CASSFLAGTSGTDTQYF. CDR3 DNA sequence: TGTGCCAGCAGCTTCCTCGCCGGGACTAGCGGCACAGATACGCAGTATTTT.

The V and J genes are TRBV10-3 and TRBJ2-7; 11 bases are shared with TRBD1. The CDR3 totals 15 residues. Germline assignment: CDR1 ENHRY and CDR2 SYGVKD. V was clipped by 4 bases and J by 5 bases; unmatched bases: 7. In DNA, the CDR3 is TGTGCCATCAGTGTCGGACAGGGGGCGCAGGACGAGCAGTACTTC. Protein: CAISVGQGAQDEQYF.

CDR3: CASSPFGQGEGTEYF. In nucleotides, the CDR3 is TGTGCCAGCAGTCCTTTCGGACAGGGAGAGGGAACGGAGTACTTC. This sequence joins TRBV25-1 and TRBJ2-5; 8 bases align to TRBD1. The V and J ends lost 5 bases and 12 bases, in that order; junction bases with no gene match: 17. The CDR3 runs 15 residues. Germline-derived CDR1 and CDR2 are MGHDK and SYGVNS.